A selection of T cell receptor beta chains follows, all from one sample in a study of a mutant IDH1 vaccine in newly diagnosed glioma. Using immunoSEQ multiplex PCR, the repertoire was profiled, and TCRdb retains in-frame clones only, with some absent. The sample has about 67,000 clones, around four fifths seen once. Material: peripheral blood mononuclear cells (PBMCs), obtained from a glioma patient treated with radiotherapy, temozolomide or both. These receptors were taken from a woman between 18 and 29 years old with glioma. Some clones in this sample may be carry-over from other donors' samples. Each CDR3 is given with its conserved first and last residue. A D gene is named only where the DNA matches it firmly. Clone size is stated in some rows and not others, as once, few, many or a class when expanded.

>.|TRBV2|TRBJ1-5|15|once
TGTGCCAGCAGCGTAGCGCCTCTTTCCAATCAGCCCCAGCATTTT
CASSVAPLSNQPQHF
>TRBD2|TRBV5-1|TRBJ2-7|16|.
TGCGCCAGCAGCTTGGCCGGGACTAGCGAGTCCTACGAGCAGTACTTC
CASSLAGTSESYEQYF
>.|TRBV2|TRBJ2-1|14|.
TGTGCCAGCAGTGAAGCGCTTCGGCGGAATGAGCAGTTCTTC
CASSEALRRNEQFF
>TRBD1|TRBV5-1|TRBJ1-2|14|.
TGCGCCAGCAGTTATGGGACAGGGCTTTATGGCTACACCTTC
CASSYGTGLYGYTF
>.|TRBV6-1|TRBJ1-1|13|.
TGTGCCAGCAGCGCTCTGGAGAACACTGAAGCTTTCTTT
CASSALENTEAFF
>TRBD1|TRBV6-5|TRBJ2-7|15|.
TGTGCCAGCAGTTACCGGCAGGGGGCAAGGAACGAGCAGTACTTC
CASSYRQGARNEQYF
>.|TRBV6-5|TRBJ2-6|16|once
TGTGCCAGCAGTTACTCCGACGGGATAGGGGCCAACGTCCTGACTTTC
CASSYSDGIGANVLTF
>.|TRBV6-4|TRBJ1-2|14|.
TGTGCCAGCAGCCCGCCCGGTTGGGGCCGCGGCTACACCTTC
CASSPPGWGRGYTF
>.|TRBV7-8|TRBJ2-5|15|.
TGTGCCAGCAGCCCAACACAGGGAACTGGGGAGACCCAGTACTTC
CASSPTQGTGETQYF
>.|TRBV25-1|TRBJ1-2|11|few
TGTGCCAGCAGTGAAGTCTATGGCTACACCTTC
CASSEVYGYTF
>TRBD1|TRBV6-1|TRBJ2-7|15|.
TGTGCCAGCAGTGAAGGAGGGGGCCCTTGGTACGAGCAGTACTTC
CASSEGGGPWYEQYF
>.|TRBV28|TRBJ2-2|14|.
TGTGCCAGCAGTTTATTCAGGAACACCGGGGAGCTGTTTTTT
CASSLFRNTGELFF
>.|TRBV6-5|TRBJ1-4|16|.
TGTGCCAGCAGTTACTCGGCAGGGACGAATAATGAAAAACTGTTTTTT
CASSYSAGTNNEKLFF
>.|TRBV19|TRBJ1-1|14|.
TGTGCCAGTAGTCCCGGGACGGAAAACACTGAAGCTTTCTTT
CASSPGTENTEAFF
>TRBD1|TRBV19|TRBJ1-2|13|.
TGTGCCAGTAGTGGGACAGATTTCTATGGCTACACCTTC
CASSGTDFYGYTF
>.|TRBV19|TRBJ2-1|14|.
TGTGCCAGTAGTATAACGGATACTTGGAATGAGCAGTTCTTC
CASSITDTWNEQFF
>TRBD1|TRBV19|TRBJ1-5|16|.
TGTGCCAGTAGTGTAGACAGGGTTTTGGGCAATCAGCCCCAGCATTTT
CASSVDRVLGNQPQHF
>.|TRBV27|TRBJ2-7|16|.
TGTGCCAGCTGCTGCAGGGGAGGCGCGAGCTCCTACGAGCAGTACTTC
CASCCRGGASSYEQYF
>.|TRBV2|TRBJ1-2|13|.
TGTGCCAGCAGTGGCGGCAGTGGCCCGGGCTACACCTTC
CASSGGSGPGYTF
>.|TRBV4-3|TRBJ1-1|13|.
TGCGCCAGCAGTACGGGGGTCGGCACTGAAGCTTTCTTT
CASSTGVGTEAFF
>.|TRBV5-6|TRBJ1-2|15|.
TGTGCCAGCAGCGCGACAGACTTCTCTAACTATGGCTACACCTTC
CASSATDFSNYGYTF
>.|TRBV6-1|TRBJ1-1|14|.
TGTGCCAGTGCTACCGGGACAACGAACACTGAAGCTTTCTTT
CASATGTTNTEAFF
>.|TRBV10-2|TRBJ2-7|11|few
TGCGCCAGCATCAGGCCTGTATCGCAGTACTTC
CASIRPVSQYF
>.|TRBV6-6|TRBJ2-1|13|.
TGTGCCAGCACCAAGGGGGGGGGCGATGAGCAGTTCTTC
CASTKGGGDEQFF
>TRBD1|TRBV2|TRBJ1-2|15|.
TGTGCCAGCAGTGTAAGACAGGGGTCCAACTATGGCTACACCTTC
CASSVRQGSNYGYTF
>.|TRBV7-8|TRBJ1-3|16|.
TGTGCCAGCAGCTTAGGAGGGGGGAGCTCTGGAAACACCATATATTTT
CASSLGGGSSGNTIYF
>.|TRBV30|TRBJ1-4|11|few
TGTGCCTGGAGTGTTTTGGGAGAACTGTTTTTT
CAWSVLGELFF
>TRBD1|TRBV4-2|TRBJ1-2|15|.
TGTGCCAGCAGCCAAGTTAGACAGGGTGTCTATGGCTACACCTTC
CASSQVRQGVYGYTF